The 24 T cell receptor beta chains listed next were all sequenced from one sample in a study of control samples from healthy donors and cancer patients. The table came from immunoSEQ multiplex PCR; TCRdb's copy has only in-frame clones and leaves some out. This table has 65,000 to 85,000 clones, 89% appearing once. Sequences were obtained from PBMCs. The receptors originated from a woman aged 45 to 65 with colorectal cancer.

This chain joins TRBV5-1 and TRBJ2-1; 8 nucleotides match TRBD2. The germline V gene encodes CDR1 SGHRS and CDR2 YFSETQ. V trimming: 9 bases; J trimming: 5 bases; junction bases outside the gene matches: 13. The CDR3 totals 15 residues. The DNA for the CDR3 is TGCGCCACCACCGGAGGGGGACTAGGGGACAATGAGCAGTTCTTC. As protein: CATTGGGLGDNEQFF. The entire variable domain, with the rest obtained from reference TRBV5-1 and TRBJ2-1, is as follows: KAGVTQTPRYLIKTRGQQVTLSCSPISGHRSVSWYQQTPGQGLQFLFEYFSETQRNKGNFPGRFSGRQFSNSRSEMNVSTLELGDSALYLCATTGGGLGDNEQFFGPGTRLTVL.

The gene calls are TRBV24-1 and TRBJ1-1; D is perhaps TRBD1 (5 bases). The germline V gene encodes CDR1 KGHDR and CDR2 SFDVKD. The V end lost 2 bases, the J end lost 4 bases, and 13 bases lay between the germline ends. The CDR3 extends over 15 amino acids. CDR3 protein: CATSDSRVGGTEAFF. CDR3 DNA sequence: TGTGCCACCAGTGATTCCAGGGTAGGTGGCACTGAAGCTTTCTTT.

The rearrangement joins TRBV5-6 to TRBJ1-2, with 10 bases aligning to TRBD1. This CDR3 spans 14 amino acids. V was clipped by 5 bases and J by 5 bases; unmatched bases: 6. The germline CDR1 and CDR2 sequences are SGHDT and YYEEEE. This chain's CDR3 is CASRTGGLSYGYTF. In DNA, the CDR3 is TGTGCCAGCAGGACAGGGGGCTTATCGTATGGCTACACCTTC.

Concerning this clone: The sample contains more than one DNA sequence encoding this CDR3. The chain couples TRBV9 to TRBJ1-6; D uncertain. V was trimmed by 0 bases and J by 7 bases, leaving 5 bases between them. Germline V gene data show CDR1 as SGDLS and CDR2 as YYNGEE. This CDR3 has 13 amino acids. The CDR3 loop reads CASSVGGNSPLHF. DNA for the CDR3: TGTGCCAGCAGCGTAGGAGGGAATTCACCCCTCCACTTT.

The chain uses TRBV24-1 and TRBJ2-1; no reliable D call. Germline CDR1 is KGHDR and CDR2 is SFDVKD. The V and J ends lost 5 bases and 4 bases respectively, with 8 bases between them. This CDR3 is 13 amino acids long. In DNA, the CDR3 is TGTGCCACCAGTGCGAAGGGATACAATGAGCAGTTCTTC. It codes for CATSAKGYNEQFF.

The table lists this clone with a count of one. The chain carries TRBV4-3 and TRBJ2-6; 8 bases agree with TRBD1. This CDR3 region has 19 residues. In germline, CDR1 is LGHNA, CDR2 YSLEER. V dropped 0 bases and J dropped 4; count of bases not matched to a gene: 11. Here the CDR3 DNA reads TGCGCCAGCAGCCAAGAAATCCCGAGACAGGGGACCGGGGCCAACGTCCTGACTTTC. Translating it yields CASSQEIPRQGTGANVLTF.

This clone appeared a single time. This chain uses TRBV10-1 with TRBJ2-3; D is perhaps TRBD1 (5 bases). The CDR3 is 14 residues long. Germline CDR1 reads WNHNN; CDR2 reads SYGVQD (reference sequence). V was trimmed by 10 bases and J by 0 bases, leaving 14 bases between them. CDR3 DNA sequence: TGCGCCAACCCAGGGATACCTAGCACAGATACGCAGTATTTT. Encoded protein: CANPGIPSTDTQYF.

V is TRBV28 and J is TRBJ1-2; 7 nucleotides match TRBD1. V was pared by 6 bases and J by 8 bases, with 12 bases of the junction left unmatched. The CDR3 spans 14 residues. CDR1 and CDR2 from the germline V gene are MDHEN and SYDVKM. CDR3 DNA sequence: TGTGCCAGCAGAGTAACAGGGGACGCAGGAGGCTACACCTTC. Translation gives CASRVTGDAGGYTF.

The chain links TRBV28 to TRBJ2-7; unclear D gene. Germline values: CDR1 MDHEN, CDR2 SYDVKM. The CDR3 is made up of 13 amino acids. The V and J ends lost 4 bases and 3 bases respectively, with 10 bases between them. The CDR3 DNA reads TGTGCCAGCAGTTCCGGGCCACACTACGAGCAGTACGTC. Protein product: CASSSGPHYEQYV.

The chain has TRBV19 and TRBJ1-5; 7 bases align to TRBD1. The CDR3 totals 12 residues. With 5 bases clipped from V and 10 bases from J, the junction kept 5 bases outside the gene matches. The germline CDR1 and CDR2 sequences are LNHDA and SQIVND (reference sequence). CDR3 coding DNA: TGTGCCAGTAGTCCCGGGACAGCTCCCCAGCATTTT. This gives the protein CASSPGTAPQHF.

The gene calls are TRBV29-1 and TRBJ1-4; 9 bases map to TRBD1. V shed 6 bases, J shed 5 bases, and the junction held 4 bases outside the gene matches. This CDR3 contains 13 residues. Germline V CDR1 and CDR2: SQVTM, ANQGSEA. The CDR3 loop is CSVIGQGNEKLFF. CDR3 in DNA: TGCAGCGTCATCGGACAGGGGAATGAAAAACTGTTTTTT.

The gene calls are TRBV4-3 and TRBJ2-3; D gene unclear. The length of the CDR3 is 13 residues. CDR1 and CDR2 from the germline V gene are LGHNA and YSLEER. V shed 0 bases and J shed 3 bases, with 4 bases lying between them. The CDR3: CASSQEKTDTQYF. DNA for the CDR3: TGCGCCAGCAGCCAAGAAAAGACAGATACGCAGTATTTT.

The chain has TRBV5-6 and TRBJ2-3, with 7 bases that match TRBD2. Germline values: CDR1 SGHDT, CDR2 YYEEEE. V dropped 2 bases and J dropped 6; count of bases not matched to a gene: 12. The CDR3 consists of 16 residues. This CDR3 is CASSFLGGGEVDTQYF. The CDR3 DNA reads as TGTGCCAGCAGCTTCCTTGGCGGGGGTGAAGTGGATACGCAGTATTTT.

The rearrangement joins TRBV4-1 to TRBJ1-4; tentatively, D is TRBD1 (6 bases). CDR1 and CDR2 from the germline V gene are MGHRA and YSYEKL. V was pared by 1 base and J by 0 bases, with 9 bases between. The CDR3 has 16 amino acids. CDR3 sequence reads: CASSQGRTATNEKLFF. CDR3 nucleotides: TGCGCCAGCAGCCAAGGCCGGACAGCAACTAATGAAAAACTGTTTTTT.

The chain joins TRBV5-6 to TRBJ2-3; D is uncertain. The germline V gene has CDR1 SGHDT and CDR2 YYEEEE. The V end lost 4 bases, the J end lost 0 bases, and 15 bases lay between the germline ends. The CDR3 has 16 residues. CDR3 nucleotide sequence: TGTGCCAGCAGCGTGCCGACGGACCCTAGCACAGATACGCAGTATTTT. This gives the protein CASSVPTDPSTDTQYF.

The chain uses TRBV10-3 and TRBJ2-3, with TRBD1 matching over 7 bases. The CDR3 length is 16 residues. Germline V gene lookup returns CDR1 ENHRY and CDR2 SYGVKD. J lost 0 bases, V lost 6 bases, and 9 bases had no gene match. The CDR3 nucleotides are TGTGCCATCAGCCAATGGGGGACAGATAGCACAGATACGCAGTATTTT. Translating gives CAISQWGTDSTDTQYF.

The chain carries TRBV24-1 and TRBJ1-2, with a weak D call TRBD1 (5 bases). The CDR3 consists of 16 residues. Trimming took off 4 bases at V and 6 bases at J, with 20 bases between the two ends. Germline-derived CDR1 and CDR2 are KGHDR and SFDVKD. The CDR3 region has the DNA TGTGCCACCAGTGAGGCGACAGAATGGAGACTCCATGGCTACACCTTC. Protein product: CATSEATEWRLHGYTF.

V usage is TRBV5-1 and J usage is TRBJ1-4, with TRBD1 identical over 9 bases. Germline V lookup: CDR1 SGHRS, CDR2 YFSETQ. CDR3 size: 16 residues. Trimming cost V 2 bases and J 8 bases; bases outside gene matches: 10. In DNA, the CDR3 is TGCGCCAGCAGCTTATCAGGTGGGACAGGGAACGAAAAACTGTTTTTT. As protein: CASSLSGGTGNEKLFF.

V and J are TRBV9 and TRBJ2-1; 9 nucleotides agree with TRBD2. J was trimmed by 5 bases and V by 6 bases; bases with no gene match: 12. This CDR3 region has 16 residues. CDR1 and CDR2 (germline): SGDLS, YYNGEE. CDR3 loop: CASTSGIAGVDNEQFF. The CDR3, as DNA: TGTGCCAGCACCTCGGGTATAGCGGGGGTTGACAATGAGCAGTTCTTC.

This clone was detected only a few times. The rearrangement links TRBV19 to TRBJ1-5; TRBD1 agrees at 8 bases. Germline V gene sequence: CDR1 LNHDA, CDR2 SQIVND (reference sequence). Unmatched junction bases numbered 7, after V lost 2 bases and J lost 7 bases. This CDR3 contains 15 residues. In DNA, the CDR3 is TGTGCCAGTAGTATACCGGACAGGGAGGTACAGCCCCAGCATTTT. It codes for CASSIPDREVQPQHF.

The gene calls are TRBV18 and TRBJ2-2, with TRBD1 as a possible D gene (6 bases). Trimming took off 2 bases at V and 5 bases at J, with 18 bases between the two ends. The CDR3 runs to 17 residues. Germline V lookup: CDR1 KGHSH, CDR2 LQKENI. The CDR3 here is CASSPGRRPRGTGELFF. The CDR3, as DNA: TGTGCCAGCTCACCAGGGCGGAGGCCCAGGGGAACCGGGGAGCTGTTTTTT. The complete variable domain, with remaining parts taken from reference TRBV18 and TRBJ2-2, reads NAGVMQNPRHLVRRRGQEARLRCSPMKGHSHVYWYRQLPEEGLKFMVYLQKENIIDESGMPKERFSAEFPKEGPSILRIQQVVRGDSAAYFCASSPGRRPRGTGELFFGEGSRLTVL.

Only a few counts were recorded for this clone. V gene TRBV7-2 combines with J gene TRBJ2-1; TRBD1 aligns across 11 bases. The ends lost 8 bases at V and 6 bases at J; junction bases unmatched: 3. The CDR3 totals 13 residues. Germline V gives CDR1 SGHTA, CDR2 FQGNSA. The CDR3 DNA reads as TGTGCCAGCTTGGGGACAGGGGGCAATGAGCAGTTCTTC. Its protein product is CASLGTGGNEQFF.

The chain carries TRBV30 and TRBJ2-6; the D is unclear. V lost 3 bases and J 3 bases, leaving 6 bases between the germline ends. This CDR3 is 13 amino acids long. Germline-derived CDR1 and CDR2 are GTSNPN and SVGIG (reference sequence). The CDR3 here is CAWSAGGANVLTF. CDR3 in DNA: TGTGCCTGGAGCGCAGGTGGGGCCAACGTCCTGACTTTC. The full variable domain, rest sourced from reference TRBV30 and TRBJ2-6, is SQTIHQWPATLVQPVGSPLSLECTVEGTSNPNLYWYRQAAGRGLQLLFYSVGIGQISSEVPQNLSASRPQDRQFILSSKKLLLSDSGFYLCAWSAGGANVLTFGAGSRLTVL.

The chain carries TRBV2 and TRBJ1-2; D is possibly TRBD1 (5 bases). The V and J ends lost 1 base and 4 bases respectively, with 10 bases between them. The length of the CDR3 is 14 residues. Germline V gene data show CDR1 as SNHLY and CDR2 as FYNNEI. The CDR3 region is CASSEDRYSYGYTF. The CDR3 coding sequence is TGTGCCAGCAGTGAAGACAGGTATTCCTATGGCTACACCTTC.